This is a list of T cell receptor beta chains from one sample in a study of type 1 regulatory T cells. Antigens of these TCRs are unknown. TCRdb reanalysed the reads using MiXCR and keeps one entry per CDR3 protein. The profile shows 35,000 to 50,000 distinct CDR3 sequences, roughly an eighth of them singletons. The specimen was cultured non-Tr1 T cells, either the whole culture or a sorted T cell fraction (not recorded which). The receptors were sampled from a human donor in good health. The CDR3 runs from the conserved cysteine through the conserved F or W. D genes are given only for firm matches. Part of the rows lack a size; the others show once, few, many or a class for expanded clones.

size: NA; J: TRBJ2-1; D: NA; V: TRBV5-4; CDR3: CASSLVAGRNEQFF; DNA: TGTGCCAGCAGCTTGGTTGCCGGGCGAAATGAGCAGTTCTTC
size: many; J: TRBJ2-2; D: NA; V: TRBV20-1; CDR3: CSARRQGPDTGELFF; DNA: TGCAGTGCTAGACGTCAGGGACCCGACACCGGGGAGCTGTTTTTT
size: many; J: TRBJ2-7; D: NA; V: TRBV7-2; CDR3: CASAPGLARSYEQYF; DNA: TGTGCCAGCGCTCCGGGTCTAGCGCGTTCCTACGAGCAGTACTTC
size: many; J: TRBJ2-5; D: TRBD1; V: TRBV5-1; CDR3: CASSSQGAGETQYF; DNA: TGCGCCAGCAGCTCACAGGGGGCCGGGGAGACCCAGTACTTC
size: many; J: TRBJ1-3; D: NA; V: TRBV5-1; CDR3: CASTSSGNTIYF; DNA: TGCGCCAGCACCAGCTCTGGAAACACCATATATTTT
size: NA; J: TRBJ1-5; D: TRBD1; V: TRBV19; CDR3: CASTTGTGRNQPQHF; DNA: TGTGCCAGTACCACGGGGACAGGTAGAAATCAGCCCCAGCATTTT
size: many; J: TRBJ2-5; D: TRBD2; V: TRBV20-1; CDR3: CSAYSGRAQETQYF; DNA: TGCAGTGCTTATAGCGGGAGGGCACAAGAGACCCAGTACTTC
size: few; J: TRBJ1-4; D: NA; V: TRBV7-9; CDR3: CASGSPANEKLFF; DNA: TGTGCCAGCGGTTCACCCGCGAATGAAAAACTGTTTTTT
size: many; J: TRBJ2-7; D: NA; V: TRBV20-1; CDR3: CSAPTRTYEQYF; DNA: TGCAGTGCCCCGACTAGAACGTACGAGCAGTACTTC
size: many; J: TRBJ2-7; D: TRBD2; V: TRBV4-3; CDR3: CASSQTLASRHEQYF; DNA: TGCGCCAGCAGCCAAACACTAGCGAGTAGGCACGAGCAGTACTTC
size: many; J: TRBJ2-5; D: TRBD1; V: TRBV20-1; CDR3: CSARRTGIETQYF; DNA: TGCAGTGCTAGACGGACAGGGATAGAGACCCAGTACTTC
size: many; J: TRBJ2-7; D: NA; V: TRBV12-3/TRBV12-4; CDR3: CASSLNRVGEQYF; DNA: TGTGCCAGCAGTCTTAACAGGGTTGGCGAGCAGTACTTC